The entry below describes one T cell receptor (beta chain). Its antigen is as yet unknown. These data originate in a study of vaccination and CD4 T cells after COVID-19. V lost 3 bases and J 4 bases, leaving 10 bases between the germline ends. This CDR3 comprises 14 residues. Germline V gives CDR1 MNHEY, CDR2 SMNVEV (reference sequence). Treatment described: roughly 10-day PBMC culture with coronavirus spike peptide pools or control peptides (ViraFEST assay). The Oncomine TCR Beta short-read assay was applied to DNA of cultured CD4+ T cells. TCRdb independently ran MiXCR on the PCR reads; one entry per CDR3 protein. The sample yields about 9,700 distinct CDR3 sequences, around 50% seen once.

Sequencing was done on a sample of CD4+ T cells from blood, cultured in vitro. This TCR derives from a human donor who had recovered from COVID-19. V usage is TRBV27 and J usage is TRBJ1-5; tentative D call: TRBD1 (5 bases). CDR3 sequence reads: CASSFGRANQPQHF. The CDR3 nucleotides read TGTGCCAGCAGTTTCGGCAGGGCGAATCAGCCCCAGCATTTT.